This entry lists 11 T cell receptor beta chains sequenced from one sample in a study of circulating tumor DNA in untreated peripheral T-cell lymphoma. Clones were read by immunoSEQ multiplex PCR, and TCRdb kept only the in-frame ones, dropping some. The table includes fewer than 8,000 clones, about 76% detected once. The sample comprised tumor tissue. These receptors were taken from a human donor with peripheral T-cell lymphoma.

The V and J genes are TRBV28 and TRBJ1-2, with 9 bases fitting TRBD1. Germline CDR1 and CDR2: MDHEN and SYDVKM. There are 16 residues in the CDR3. The V and J ends lost 6 bases and 3 bases, in that order; junction bases with no gene match: 11. Here the CDR3 DNA reads TGTGCCAGCAGGAAGTCCGGGACAGGGTATCACTATGGCTACACCTTC. It encodes CASRKSGTGYHYGYTF.

The chain carries TRBV28 and TRBJ2-1; D possibly matches TRBD1 or TRBD2 (6 bases each). The CDR3 is 15 amino acids. CDR1 is MDHEN, CDR2 SYDVKM, per germline. Trimming stripped 5 bases from V and 5 bases from J, with 16 bases between. The CDR3 reads CASSGGGASNNEQFF. DNA of the CDR3: TGTGCCAGCAGTGGAGGGGGTGCTAGCAACAATGAGCAGTTCTTC.

This clone was counted only a few times. The chain is built from TRBV6-8 and TRBJ1-4; D unresolved. CDR1 and CDR2 (germline): MNHGY, SAAAGT. This CDR3 has 14 residues. Between the trimmed V and J ends, which lost 0 bases and 8 bases, there was a span of 10 bases. Written as DNA, the CDR3 is TGTGCCAGCAGTTACTCCGGGGTAGGGGAAAAACTGTTTTTT. Encoded protein: CASSYSGVGEKLFF.

This clone was recorded only once. V is TRBV11-3 and J is TRBJ2-1; D unclear. This CDR3 has 14 residues. The germline V and J ends were trimmed by 7 bases and 3 bases, with 13 bases remaining between them. The germline V gene has CDR1 SGHNT and CDR2 YENEEA. The CDR3 bases are TGTGCCAGCACCCCCGGGCTGATCTACAATGAGCAGTTCTTC. Translating it yields CASTPGLIYNEQFF.

The gene calls are TRBV28 and TRBJ1-2; tentative D call: TRBD1 (5 bases). Per the germline V gene, CDR1 is MDHEN and CDR2 is SYDVKM. The CDR3 runs 16 residues. Trimming removed 6 bases from V and 3 bases from J, with 20 bases in between. The CDR3: CASSPHGIGAHYGYTF. The CDR3 bases are TGTGCCAGCAGCCCTCATGGGATAGGGGCACACTATGGCTACACCTTC.

J is TRBJ2-7 and V is TRBV19; TRBD1 might be the D (6 bases). V was shortened by 6 bases and J by 4 bases, with 22 bases between the two germline ends. Germline CDR1 and CDR2: LNHDA and SQIVND (reference sequence). The CDR3 extends over 16 amino acids. The CDR3 nucleotides read TGTGCCAGTAGCAAATCCGGGACATCAAATACTTACGAGCAGTACTTC. This encodes CASSKSGTSNTYEQYF.

J is TRBJ1-1 and V is TRBV18; TRBD1 aligns across 11 bases. V was pared by 4 bases and J by 5 bases, with 9 bases of the junction left unmatched. This CDR3 comprises 16 residues. Looked up from germline, CDR1 is KGHSH and CDR2 is LQKENI. CDR3 sequence (DNA): TGTGCCAGCTCACTGGACAGGGGGCGCGCGGTTACTGAAGCTTTCTTT. Translation: CASSLDRGRAVTEAFF.

This sequence joins TRBV30 and TRBJ2-3, with D perhaps matching TRBD2 (6 bases). V was cut by 4 bases and J by 5 bases, with 19 bases left in between. The CDR3 sequence is 15 residues long. Per germline, CDR1 GTSNPN and CDR2 SVGIG (reference sequence). Here the CDR3 DNA reads TGTGCCTGGAAGGCGGGGCAGTCCTCACGAGATACGCAGTATTTT. It translates to CAWKAGQSSRDTQYF.

The chain links TRBV10-2 to TRBJ1-4; TRBD1 matches at 9 bases. The CDR3 runs to 17 residues. Per germline, CDR1 WSHSY and CDR2 SAAADI. V was pared by 6 bases and J by 8 bases, with 16 bases of the junction left unmatched. CDR3 residues: CASRGTGSGSNGEKLFF. The CDR3 DNA is TGCGCCAGCAGAGGGACAGGGTCCGGGAGTAATGGCGAAAAACTGTTTTTT.

In this sample, this clone turned up a few times. The chain is built from TRBV28 and TRBJ1-5, with D hard to call. V was clipped by 2 bases and J by 4 bases, with 3 bases between them. The germline CDR1 and CDR2 sequences are MDHEN and SYDVKM. The CDR3 extends over 12 amino acids. The CDR3 nucleotides read TGTGCCAGCAGTTTAGTAAATCAGCCCCAGCATTTT. Translating it yields CASSLVNQPQHF.

This clone was picked up a small number of times. The chain is built from TRBV11-3 and TRBJ1-2; D gene ambiguous. The V and J ends lost 0 bases and 5 bases respectively, with 13 bases between them. CDR1 and CDR2 (germline): SGHNT, YENEEA. CDR3 length: 15 residues. Here the CDR3 reads CASSLDRGWVYGYTF. CDR3 in DNA: TGTGCCAGCAGCTTAGATCGAGGGTGGGTGTATGGCTACACCTTC.